Listed here are 30 T cell receptor beta chains from one sample, sequenced in a study of T cells in Graves' hyperthyroidism and ophthalmopathy. Amplified TCR beta CDR3 regions came from RNA transcripts. The TCR CDR3 was amplified in a first-round RT-PCR using the HTBI primer set. TCRdb passed the multiplex PCR reads through MiXCR, listing each CDR3 protein once. The sample carries roughly 650,000 distinct CDR3 sequences, approximately 15% recorded once. Sequenced input: blood. The receptors were sampled from a woman aged 40 to 50 with Graves' ophthalmopathy.

This sequence joins TRBV25-1 and TRBJ2-1; D is uncertain. The germline V and J ends were trimmed by 4 bases and 5 bases, with 9 bases remaining between them. The CDR3 is 13 amino acids. The germline V gene has CDR1 MGHDK and CDR2 SYGVNS. The CDR3 coding sequence is TGTGCCAGCAGTGCCCAAGGTCACAATGAGCAGTTCTTC. Protein product: CASSAQGHNEQFF.

This clonotype was seen ten or more times. The rearrangement links TRBV7-3 to TRBJ2-3; D unclear. The CDR3 contains 15 residues. The V end lost 0 bases, the J end lost 0 bases, and 7 bases lay between the germline ends. In germline, CDR1 is SGHTA, CDR2 FQGTGA. CDR3 protein: CASSLTKASTDTQYF. CDR3 bases: TGTGCCAGCAGCTTAACTAAAGCTAGCACAGATACGCAGTATTTT.

This clonotype occurred many times. The chain is built from TRBV3-1 and TRBJ2-3; no definite D call. Germline CDR1 LGHDT, CDR2 YNNKEL (reference sequence). Trimming removed 8 bases from V and 0 bases from J, with 12 bases in between. The CDR3 covers 14 residues. CDR3 residues: CASCPYPSTDTQYF. The CDR3 DNA is TGTGCCAGCTGCCCTTATCCTAGCACAGATACGCAGTATTTT.

In its sample, this clonotype was seen many times. The gene calls are TRBV18 and TRBJ1-2, with TRBD1 as a possible D gene (5 bases). This CDR3 is built from 13 residues. V shed 1 base and J shed 8 bases, with 11 bases lying between them. The germline gives CDR1 KGHSH, CDR2 LQKENI. The CDR3 DNA sequence: TGTGCCAGCTCACCACGGGACCTCTGGGGCTACACCTTC. Translated: CASSPRDLWGYTF.

This clonotype was seen ten or more times. The chain employs TRBV2 and TRBJ2-7; 9 bases fit TRBD2. The CDR3 sequence is 15 residues long. From germline, CDR1 is SNHLY and CDR2 FYNNEI. V lost 5 bases, J lost 2 bases, and 7 bases stayed unmatched. The chain's CDR3 is CASSSQRGVPYEQYF. The CDR3 coding sequence is TGTGCCAGCAGTTCTCAGCGGGGGGTCCCCTACGAGCAGTACTTC.

This clonotype was seen ten or more times. The chain couples TRBV2 to TRBJ2-7; D perhaps matches TRBD1 (7 bases). V was pared by 6 bases and J by 9 bases, with 12 bases between. Germline lookup yields CDR1 SNHLY and CDR2 FYNNEI. The CDR3 is 11 residues long. CDR3 nucleotides: TGTGCCAGCAGCCAGGGGGGATTGCAGTACTTC. Its protein is CASSQGGLQYF.

This clonotype was counted at least ten times. This chain links TRBV7-9 with TRBJ2-7, with 7 bases fitting TRBD2. Germline V gives CDR1 SEHNR, CDR2 FQNEAQ (reference sequence). CDR3 length equals 14 residues. The V gene end was trimmed by 5 bases and the J gene end by 3 bases; junction bases not matched to a gene: 7. In nucleotides, the CDR3 is TGTGCCAGCAGCAGCACGGGGGGTTACTACGAGCAGTACTTC. It encodes CASSSTGGYYEQYF.

The table lists this clonotype with many counts. The chain combines TRBV3-1 with TRBJ1-1; unclear D gene. Per the germline V gene, CDR1 is LGHDT and CDR2 is YNNKEL (reference sequence). The V gene lost 4 bases and the J gene lost 1 base, with 10 bases spanning the gap. This CDR3 is built from 14 residues. CDR3 in DNA: TGTGCCAGCAGCCGTTTCACTTGGAACACTGAAGCTTTCTTT. It codes for CASSRFTWNTEAFF.

The genes are TRBV19 and TRBJ1-1, with 8 bases fitting TRBD1. V was clipped by 6 bases and J by 5 bases; unmatched bases: 8. In germline, CDR1 is LNHDA, CDR2 SQIVND (reference sequence). This CDR3 is built from 14 residues. CDR3 DNA sequence: TGTGCCAGTAGACCCCGACAGGGGAGGACTGAAGCTTTCTTT. This gives the protein CASRPRQGRTEAFF.

V is TRBV6-2 or TRBV6-3 and J is TRBJ2-5, with D possibly being TRBD1 or TRBD2 (6 bases each). V was clipped by 2 bases and J by 0 bases, with 13 bases between them. CDR1 and CDR2 (germline): MNHEY, SVGEGT. CDR3 length equals 16 residues. The CDR3 DNA reads as TGTGCCAGCAGTTACGGCCTGGGGGGCTACCAAGAGACCCAGTACTTC. The encoded protein is CASSYGLGGYQETQYF.

This clonotype was counted ten times or more. The V call is TRBV20-1, the J call TRBJ1-5; the match to TRBD1 covers 9 bases. Germline CDR1 and CDR2: DFQATT and SNEGSKA (reference sequence). The V and J ends lost 1 base and 6 bases, in that order; junction bases with no gene match: 4. This CDR3 comprises 14 residues. CDR3 sequence reads: CSARGTGASQPQHF. CDR3 bases: TGCAGTGCTAGAGGGACAGGGGCTTCTCAGCCCCAGCATTTT.

The V gene is TRBV6-6, the J gene TRBJ2-7; weak D call: TRBD2 (7 bases). V gave up 0 bases and J gave up 4 bases, with 13 bases separating them. This CDR3 spans 15 amino acids. Germline CDR1 is MNHNY and CDR2 is SVGAGI (reference sequence). CDR3 sequence: CASSYSGGAGYEQYF. The CDR3 DNA follows: TGTGCCAGCAGTTACTCGGGGGGGGCTGGGTACGAGCAGTACTTC.

A few counts support this clonotype. This sequence joins TRBV5-8 and TRBJ2-7, with 7 bases matching TRBD2. This CDR3 has 13 residues. The V and J ends lost 2 bases and 6 bases, in that order; junction bases with no gene match: 5. Germline-derived CDR1 and CDR2 are SGHTS and YDEGEE. Written as DNA, the CDR3 is TGTGCCAGCAGCTTCGACCCGGGGGGCGAGCAGTACTTC. Amino acids: CASSFDPGGEQYF.

The gene calls are TRBV29-1 and TRBJ1-5; D is perhaps TRBD1 (5 bases). Trimming removed 1 base at V and 6 bases at J, with 10 bases between. The germline V gene has CDR1 SQVTM and CDR2 ANQGSEA. The CDR3 is 13 amino acids. The CDR3 DNA follows: TGCAGCGTTGAAGTAGGGGCCGGTCAGCCCCAGCATTTT. This sequence encodes CSVEVGAGQPQHF.

This clonotype was detected ten times or more. V gene TRBV2 combines with J gene TRBJ2-7; 10 bases match TRBD1. Trimming at V came to 6 bases and at J to 3 bases, leaving 8 bases not matched to a gene. Germline CDR1 SNHLY, CDR2 FYNNEI. The CDR3 extends over 15 amino acids. The CDR3 region has the DNA TGTGCCAGCAGGGAGAACCGGGACAGGGGCTACGAGCAGTACTTC. Amino acids: CASRENRDRGYEQYF.

Details on this clonotype: A much larger clone sits a single nucleotide away, making a read error possible. The V call is TRBV7-3, the J call TRBJ2-5, with TRBD1 as a possible D gene (6 bases). Germline V gene sequence: CDR1 SGHTA, CDR2 FQGTGA. CDR3 length equals 15 residues. CDR3 loop: CAGSLGLVRGETQYF. The CDR3 nucleotides read TGTGCCGGCAGCTTGGGTCTAGTCAGGGGAGAGACCCAGTACTTC.

In its sample, this clonotype was seen many times. J is TRBJ2-3 and V is TRBV20-1, with 10 bases lining up with TRBD2. Germline V lookup: CDR1 DFQATT, CDR2 SNEGSKA (reference sequence). This CDR3 region has 16 residues. V lost 0 bases, J lost 5 bases, and 8 bases stayed unmatched. DNA for the CDR3: TGCAGTGCTAGAGATCCCAGCGGGGGGGCGGGAGATACGCAGTATTTT. Translation gives CSARDPSGGAGDTQYF.

The chain carries TRBV5-1 and TRBJ2-5, with a possible D match to TRBD1 (6 bases). V lost 4 bases and J 2 bases, leaving 12 bases between the germline ends. The CDR3 has 14 amino acids. The V gene's germline CDR1 is SGHRS and CDR2 YFSETQ. The CDR3 nucleotides read TGCGCCAGCAGCCCCAGGGACATGCAAGAGACCCAGTACTTC. Translation gives CASSPRDMQETQYF.

This clonotype appeared many times. The V gene is TRBV2, the J gene TRBJ2-2, with TRBD1 matching over 9 bases. Germline V lookup: CDR1 SNHLY, CDR2 FYNNEI. This CDR3 is 14 amino acids long. The junction had 4 bases not matched to a gene; V was cut back by 7 bases and J by 4 bases. CDR3 sequence reads: CASIRDRATGELFF. CDR3 coding DNA: TGTGCCAGCATCCGGGACAGGGCCACCGGGGAGCTGTTTTTT.

Many counts were recorded for this clonotype. The V call is TRBV28, the J call TRBJ2-3; D perhaps matches TRBD1 (6 bases). The germline V gene encodes CDR1 MDHEN and CDR2 SYDVKM. Trimming removed 5 bases at V and 2 bases at J, with 14 bases between. The CDR3 totals 15 residues. In nucleotides, the CDR3 is TGTGCCAGCAGTCTCTCCGGGACACACACAGATACGCAGTATTTT. It encodes CASSLSGTHTDTQYF.

A few counts support this clonotype. The chain recombines TRBV5-1 with TRBJ2-5, with 11 bases lining up with TRBD1. The CDR3 is made up of 18 amino acids. Germline CDR1 reads SGHRS; CDR2 reads YFSETQ. V lost 0 bases and J lost 2; bases outside the gene matches: 9. The CDR3 region has the DNA TGCGCCAGCAGCTTGGTTGCCGGGACAGGGGGTCAGCAAGAGACCCAGTACTTC. Translated: CASSLVAGTGGQQETQYF.

The chain is built from TRBV6-1 and TRBJ2-5, with TRBD1 matching over 12 bases. The J segment lost 5 bases and the V segment lost 6 bases, leaving 16 bases of the junction unmatched. Germline V gene lookup returns CDR1 MNHNS and CDR2 SASEGT. The CDR3 is 18 amino acids. The CDR3 loop reads CASSLYLGTGGAEETQYF. The CDR3 bases are TGTGCCAGCAGCCTTTACTTGGGGACAGGGGGCGCAGAGGAGACCCAGTACTTC.

About this clonotype itself: This may be a read error: a much more frequent sequence differs by one nucleotide. This chain connects TRBV27 to TRBJ2-7; TRBD1 matches 8 bases. V lost 3 bases to trimming and J lost 2 bases; unmatched junction nucleotides: 12. Germline values: CDR1 MNHEY, CDR2 SMNVEV (reference sequence). The CDR3 spans 17 residues. The CDR3 spells CASSFNVQGAPPYEQYF. The CDR3 DNA sequence: TGTGCCAGCAGTTTCAACGTCCAGGGGGCCCCCCCCTACGAGCAGTACTTC.

This chain uses TRBV5-1 with TRBJ2-3, with D perhaps matching TRBD2 (6 bases). CDR3 length: 14 residues. Trimming took off 4 bases at V and 3 bases at J, with 12 bases between the two ends. The germline V gene encodes CDR1 SGHRS and CDR2 YFSETQ. This chain's CDR3 is CASSLSRETDTQYF. The DNA of the CDR3 is TGCGCCAGCAGCCTATCCCGGGAGACAGATACGCAGTATTTT. Supplemented by reference TRBV5-1 and TRBJ2-3, the full variable domain reads KAGVTQTPRYLIKTRGQQVTLSCSPISGHRSVSWYQQTPGQGLQFLFEYFSETQRNKGNFPGRFSGRQFSNSRSEMNVSTLELGDSALYLCASSLSRETDTQYFGPGTRLTVL.

The chain joins TRBV7-8 to TRBJ1-3, with D uncertain. Trimming shortened V by 2 bases and J by 0 bases, and 11 bases separated the two germline ends. The CDR3 is 16 amino acids. Germline V gene lookup returns CDR1 SGHVS and CDR2 FQNEAQ. For the CDR3, the DNA is TGTGCCAGCAGCTTAATGGTCACCCTCTCTGGAAACACCATATATTTT. Amino acid sequence: CASSLMVTLSGNTIYF. Filled out from reference TRBV7-8 and TRBJ1-3, the complete variable domain reads GAGVSQSPRYKVAKRGQDVALRCDPISGHVSLFWYQQALGQGPEFLTYFQNEAQLDKSGLPSDRFFAERPEGSVSTLKIQRTQQEDSAVYLCASSLMVTLSGNTIYFGEGSWLTVV.

The genes are TRBV12-3 or TRBV12-4 and TRBJ2-5; D unresolved. This CDR3 contains 12 residues. Trimming took off 7 bases at V and 7 bases at J, with 13 bases between the two ends. The CDR3 nucleotides read TGTGCCAGCAAGTCAAACTGGGGGACCCAGTACTTC. This sequence encodes CASKSNWGTQYF.

This clonotype was counted ten times or more. This chain uses TRBV2 with TRBJ2-3; D tentatively reads TRBD1 or TRBD2 (6 bases each). The CDR3 loop spans 15 amino acids. Looked up from germline, CDR1 is SNHLY and CDR2 is FYNNEI. V dropped 6 bases and J dropped 9 bases, with 22 bases sitting between them. CDR3 amino acids: CASSTLDRGPATQYF. The CDR3 DNA sequence: TGTGCCAGCAGCACCCTGGACCGGGGGCCAGCCACGCAGTATTTT. The whole variable domain, remainder taken from reference TRBV2 and TRBJ2-3, is EPEVTQTPSHQVTQMGQEVILRCVPISNHLYFYWYRQILGQKVEFLVSFYNNEISEKSEIFDDQFSVERPDGSNFTLKIRSTKLEDSAMYFCASSTLDRGPATQYFGPGTRLTVL.

This chain joins TRBV7-9 and TRBJ2-3; possibly TRBD1 for D (7 bases). Germline V gene lookup returns CDR1 SEHNR and CDR2 FQNEAQ (reference sequence). The V end lost 10 bases, the J end lost 0 bases, and 17 bases lay between the germline ends. The CDR3 has 15 residues. The CDR3 region has the DNA TGTGCCACTACCAGGAGGGGGCCCAGCACAGATACGCAGTATTTT. Translation: CATTRRGPSTDTQYF.

The V call is TRBV2, the J call TRBJ1-2, with D unclear. V lost 8 bases, J lost 5 bases, and 9 bases lay in between. Germline V gene lookup returns CDR1 SNHLY and CDR2 FYNNEI. This CDR3 has 11 amino acids. The CDR3 DNA is TGTGCCAGCCAAAAGGAATATGGCTACACCTTC. Amino acids: CASQKEYGYTF. The full variable domain, in which reference TRBV2 and TRBJ1-2 provide the parts outside the CDR3, is EPEVTQTPSHQVTQMGQEVILRCVPISNHLYFYWYRQILGQKVEFLVSFYNNEISEKSEIFDDQFSVERPDGSNFTLKIRSTKLEDSAMYFCASQKEYGYTFGSGTRLTVV.

The CDR3 sequence is CASSPWTGSAKNIQYF. In nucleotides, the CDR3 is TGTGCCAGCAGCCCCTGGACAGGTTCGGCCAAAAACATTCAGTACTTC. V gene TRBV14 combines with J gene TRBJ2-4, with TRBD1 matching 7 bases. CDR3 length: 16 residues. V shed 4 bases, J shed 1 base, and the junction held 7 bases outside the gene matches. Germline CDR1 SGHDN, CDR2 FVKESK.